The entry below gives a single T cell receptor (beta chain) sequence along with its context. The antigen is undetermined. V was shortened by 2 bases and J by 0 bases, with 8 bases between the two germline ends. Germline CDR1 is LNHDA and CDR2 is SQIVND (reference sequence). There are 14 residues in the CDR3. This sample was taken from a study of a mutant IDH1 vaccine in newly diagnosed glioma. Study at large: The study started vaccination 4-6 weeks after radiotherapy alone, or with temozolomide cycles. Previous treatment comprised radiotherapy, temozolomide, or both, mostly both. General study findings and limits: It seemed that pseudoprogression was not linked to changes in the top peripheral T cell clonotypes.

Profiling relied on immunoSEQ multiplex PCR, and the TCRdb table lists in-frame clones only, not all of them. Here the sample spans 75,000 to 80,000 clones, approximately 85% being singletons. Time point: week 23, last vaccination. Vaccination used 300 ug of mutant IDH1 20-mer peptide per dose, with topical imiquimod. New astrocytomas of WHO grade 3 or 4 that were IDH1-mutant and ATRX-lost were found in the donors. Material: PBMCs, obtained from a glioma patient whose treatment included an IDH1 peptide vaccine. This chain links TRBV19 with TRBJ2-7; D is possibly TRBD2 (5 bases). The clonotype was recovered from a woman aged 50 to 60 with glioma. CDR3 sequence (DNA): TGTGCCAGTAGTATACACGGGGTCTCCTACGAGCAGTACTTC. The encoded protein is CASSIHGVSYEQYF. Filled out from reference TRBV19 and TRBJ2-7, the complete variable domain reads DGGITQSPKYLFRKEGQNVTLSCEQNLNHDAMYWYRQDPGQGLRLIYYSQIVNDFQKGDIAEGYSVSREKKESFPLTVTSAQKNPTAFYLCASSIHGVSYEQYFGPGTRLTVT.